What follows are 23 T cell receptor beta chains derived from one specimen sequenced in a study of Graves' ophthalmopathy and Graves' hyperthyroidism. The study amplified TCR beta CDR3 regions using RNA transcripts. Second-round multiplex PCR followed a first-round RT-PCR using HTBI primers. One entry per CDR3 protein, called by TCRdb with MiXCR from the multiplex PCR reads. Found here are fewer than 600,000 distinct CDR3 sequences, over 13% of them singletons; the top ten hold approximately 9.8%. Sequencing was carried out using blood. The source of these receptors is a woman in her 30s with Graves' ophthalmopathy.

CDR3: CASSLGNGRAISETQYF. The CDR3 nucleotides read TGTGCCAGCAGCTTGGGTAATGGGAGGGCCATTTCGGAGACCCAGTACTTC. The chain combines TRBV11-2 with TRBJ2-5; 7 bases align to TRBD2. J was trimmed by 5 bases and V by 3 bases; bases with no gene match: 15. Germline V CDR1 and CDR2: SGHAT, FQNNGV. CDR3 size: 17 residues.

This clonotype has just a few counts. The chain links TRBV6-1 to TRBJ2-7; perhaps D is TRBD1 or TRBD2 (5 bases each). This CDR3 spans 15 amino acids. Germline lookup yields CDR1 MNHNS and CDR2 SASEGT. V shed 0 bases and J shed 0 bases, with 9 bases lying between them. For the CDR3, the DNA is TGTGCCAGCAGTGAAGCTGGGACCCTCTCCTACGAGCAGTACTTC. Protein product: CASSEAGTLSYEQYF.

This clonotype occurred many times. This chain joins TRBV7-9 and TRBJ2-7, with 7 bases matching TRBD1. CDR3 size: 14 residues. V was clipped by 5 bases and J by 3 bases; unmatched bases: 7. Germline V lookup: CDR1 SEHNR, CDR2 FQNEAQ (reference sequence). CDR3 amino acids: CASSQPGQNYEQYF. The CDR3 region has the DNA TGTGCCAGCAGCCAACCGGGACAGAACTACGAGCAGTACTTC.

This clonotype occurred a few times. The chain has TRBV6-1 and TRBJ2-7; 8 positions match TRBD2. CDR3 length equals 14 residues. Germline V gives CDR1 MNHNS, CDR2 SASEGT. V gave up 7 bases and J gave up 0 bases; unmatched junction bases: 5. The CDR3 nucleotides read TGTGCCAGCACCCTAGCGGGCCTCTCCTACGAGCAGTACTTC. Encoded protein: CASTLAGLSYEQYF.

The table lists this clonotype with many counts. The chain is built from TRBV7-6 and TRBJ2-2, with D maybe TRBD1 (6 bases). Trimming shortened V by 5 bases and J by 0 bases, and 13 bases separated the two germline ends. CDR1 is SGHVS and CDR2 is FNYEAQ in the germline V gene. This CDR3 is 16 amino acids long. The CDR3 protein is CASSRRQAANTGELFF. The CDR3, as DNA: TGTGCCAGCAGCCGGCGACAGGCCGCGAACACCGGGGAGCTGTTTTTT.

In DNA form, the CDR3 reads TGTGCCAGCAGCGCCCGGGACAGGGCGGCCGGAAACACCATATATTTT. It encodes CASSARDRAAGNTIYF. The chain combines TRBV12-3 or TRBV12-4 with TRBJ1-3; the match to TRBD1 covers 9 bases. This CDR3 spans 16 amino acids. J was trimmed by 4 bases and V by 6 bases; bases with no gene match: 10.

In its sample, this clonotype was seen many times. The rearrangement joins TRBV6-1 to TRBJ2-7; the D is unclear. Germline V gene lookup returns CDR1 MNHNS and CDR2 SASEGT. V was trimmed by 1 base and J by 4 bases, leaving 11 bases between them. This CDR3 has 14 residues. CDR3: CASSEGWVGYEQYF. The CDR3 DNA reads TGTGCCAGCAGTGAAGGATGGGTCGGGTACGAGCAGTACTTC.

This clonotype has at least ten counts. This chain uses TRBV10-3 with TRBJ1-2; D call uncertain. The CDR3 totals 15 residues. Germline-derived CDR1 and CDR2 are ENHRY and SYGVKD. The V end lost 6 bases, the J end lost 0 bases, and 14 bases lay between the germline ends. This CDR3 is CAIRRDDTSNYGYTF. DNA for the CDR3: TGTGCCATCAGGCGAGATGACACTTCTAACTATGGCTACACCTTC.

This clonotype was picked up a small number of times. Its ends do not fully match the called genes, so a read error is possible. The rearrangement links TRBV6-1 to TRBJ1-4, with D maybe TRBD1 (6 bases). This CDR3 is 14 amino acids long. CDR1 is MNHNS, CDR2 SASEGT, per germline. CDR3 sequence: CASSQDSAAEKLFF. The CDR3 DNA reads TGTGCCAGCTCTCAGGACAGCGCGGCTGAAAAATTGTTTTTT.

About this clonotype: A read error may explain this, as a much larger clone is one base away. The chain uses TRBV3-1 and TRBJ2-7; D not certain. In germline, CDR1 is LGHDT, CDR2 YNNKEL (reference sequence). The CDR3 spans 16 residues. The CDR3 sequence is CASSQDPPGSTYEQCF. The CDR3 DNA is TGTGCCAGCAGCCAAGATCCGCCAGGCTCAACCTACGAGCAGTGCTTC.

This clonotype was counted at least ten times. The chain uses TRBV6-5 and TRBJ1-2; perhaps TRBD1 as D (6 bases). CDR1 is MNHEY, CDR2 SVGAGI, per germline. The CDR3 spans 15 residues. V lost 5 bases and J 8 bases, leaving 21 bases between the germline ends. The CDR3: CASSRTSQGGLGYTF. CDR3 in DNA: TGTGCCAGCAGTCGCACCTCCCAAGGGGGGCTAGGCTACACCTTC.

This clonotype was seen repeatedly, ten times or more. The V gene is TRBV20-1, the J gene TRBJ1-6; maybe TRBD1 (5 bases). The CDR3 length is 14 residues. Germline-derived CDR1 and CDR2 are DFQATT and SNEGSKA (reference sequence). V dropped 1 base and J dropped 5 bases, with 9 bases sitting between them. The CDR3 protein is CSARARDHNSPLHF. CDR3 bases: TGCAGTGCTAGAGCCCGGGACCATAATTCACCCCTCCACTTT.

This clonotype was recorded many times. The chain links TRBV20-1 to TRBJ2-7, with 8 bases that match TRBD2. CDR1 is DFQATT, CDR2 SNEGSKA, per germline (reference sequence). The length of the CDR3 is 14 residues. V gave up 4 bases and J gave up 2 bases; unmatched junction bases: 7. In DNA form, the CDR3 reads TGCAGTGCTATTATAGCGGGGCGGACCTACGAGCAGTACTTC. It translates to CSAIIAGRTYEQYF.

Ten or more counts support this clonotype. V gene TRBV14 combines with J gene TRBJ1-5; 7 nucleotides align to TRBD1. CDR1 and CDR2 from the germline V gene are SGHDN and FVKESK. Unmatched junction bases numbered 12, after V lost 1 base and J lost 0 bases. CDR3 length equals 19 residues. This chain's CDR3 is CASSQGKGNRGGSNQPQHF. The CDR3 nucleotides are TGTGCCAGCAGCCAAGGGAAGGGGAACAGGGGAGGTAGCAATCAGCCCCAGCATTTT. The full variable domain, rest sourced from reference TRBV14 and TRBJ1-5, is EAGVTQFPSHSVIEKGQTVTLRCDPISGHDNLYWYRRVMGKEIKFLLHFVKESKQDESGMPNNRFLAERTGGTYSTLKVQPAELEDSGVYFCASSQGKGNRGGSNQPQHFGDGTRLSIL.

In this sample, this clonotype turned up a few times. The chain recombines TRBV7-9 with TRBJ2-7; possibly TRBD2 for D (6 bases). From germline, CDR1 is SEHNR and CDR2 FQNEAQ (reference sequence). The ends were cut back, 5 bases at V and 2 bases at J, with 13 bases in the middle. This CDR3 contains 14 residues. CDR3 in amino acids: CASSESGLAYEQYF. In nucleotides, the CDR3 is TGTGCCAGCAGCGAGTCGGGACTCGCCTACGAGCAGTACTTC.

There are many counts of this clonotype. This chain uses TRBV2 with TRBJ1-2, with 11 positions matching TRBD1. V gave up 9 bases and J gave up 7 bases; unmatched junction bases: 7. Germline assignment: CDR1 SNHLY and CDR2 FYNNEI. CDR3 length equals 13 residues. CDR3 sequence reads: CASIVGQGAGYTF. CDR3 coding DNA: TGTGCCAGTATTGTAGGACAGGGGGCTGGCTACACCTTC.

The table lists this clonotype with many counts. The chain has TRBV28 and TRBJ2-7, with D maybe TRBD2 (6 bases). The CDR3 is made up of 14 amino acids. V lost 4 bases, J lost 4 bases, and 14 bases lay in between. CDR1 is MDHEN and CDR2 is SYDVKM in the germline V gene. CDR3 protein: CASSWTRGGYEQYF. In nucleotides, the CDR3 is TGTGCCAGCAGTTGGACGAGGGGAGGTTACGAGCAGTACTTC.

Many counts were recorded for this clonotype. J is TRBJ1-1 and V is TRBV20-1; D unresolved. The CDR3 totals 12 residues. V lost 8 bases, J lost 1 base, and 11 bases lay in between. CDR1 is DFQATT and CDR2 is SNEGSKA in the germline V gene (reference sequence). The CDR3 DNA follows: TGCAGTTCGTGGCGGACGAACACTGAAGCTTTCTTT. It is translated as CSSWRTNTEAFF.

The sample holds many counts of this clonotype. The chain joins TRBV4-1 to TRBJ1-3; D may be TRBD1 (6 bases). Germline assignment: CDR1 MGHRA and CDR2 YSYEKL. The V gene lost 0 bases and the J gene lost 2 bases, with 8 bases spanning the gap. The length of the CDR3 is 15 residues. CDR3 amino acids: CASSQDRTAGNTIYF. The CDR3 DNA reads TGCGCCAGCAGCCAAGATCGGACAGCTGGAAACACCATATATTTT.

The rearrangement uses TRBV6-1 and TRBJ2-2; D ambiguous. CDR1 is MNHNS, CDR2 SASEGT, per germline. Trimming left V 0 bases short and J 4 bases short, with 15 bases between. The CDR3 covers 17 residues. The CDR3 spells CASSEAPRLSATGELFF. The CDR3 DNA sequence: TGTGCCAGCAGTGAAGCACCCAGGTTAAGCGCCACCGGGGAGCTGTTTTTT.

This clonotype was seen ten or more times. The chain links TRBV10-3 to TRBJ2-2, with a possible D match to TRBD2 (5 bases). V was cut by 4 bases and J by 3 bases, with 15 bases left in between. The length of the CDR3 is 16 residues. Germline CDR1 reads ENHRY; CDR2 reads SYGVKD. The CDR3 sequence is CAISGASQVDTGELFF. DNA for the CDR3: TGTGCCATCAGTGGGGCTAGCCAGGTTGACACCGGGGAGCTGTTTTTT.

This clonotype was seen ten or more times. Here the CDR3 DNA reads TGTGCCAGCAGCCAAGATGGGCAGGCGATCAAAGATTCACCCCTCCACTTT. Translating it yields CASSQDGQAIKDSPLHF. The genes are TRBV3-1 and TRBJ1-6; D remains unclear. CDR1 and CDR2 (germline): LGHDT, YNNKEL (reference sequence). This CDR3 is built from 17 residues. Trimming took off 0 bases at V and 8 bases at J, with 17 bases between the two ends.

This clonotype was detected many times. The chain carries TRBV6-5 and TRBJ1-1; D remains ambiguous. This CDR3 spans 15 amino acids. Germline-derived CDR1 and CDR2 are MNHEY and SVGAGI. The germline V and J ends were trimmed by 2 bases and 4 bases, with 14 bases remaining between them. CDR3 sequence: CASSYGSRWTTEAFF. Here the CDR3 DNA reads TGTGCCAGCAGTTACGGCTCCAGATGGACCACTGAAGCTTTCTTT.